A single sample gave rise to the 17 T cell receptor beta chains below, sequenced in a study of blood T cell repertoires in COVID-19. Profiled with immunoSEQ multiplex PCR; TCRdb holds only in-frame clones, not every one. The sample carries around 270,000 clones, 84% recorded once. Sequencing input: peripheral blood. Receptors were obtained from a woman aged 35 to 49 who had recovered from COVID-19.

This clone was observed a few times. The chain couples TRBV7-9 to TRBJ1-3; 7 bases agree with TRBD1. CDR3 size: 17 residues. Per the germline V gene, CDR1 is SEHNR and CDR2 is FQNEAQ (reference sequence). Trimming cost V 4 bases and J 0 bases; bases outside gene matches: 9. CDR3 loop: CASSSGGGPSSGNTIYF. CDR3 sequence (DNA): TGTGCCAGCAGCTCAGGGGGTGGGCCCAGCTCTGGAAACACCATATATTTT.

CDR3 loop: CASSLGGQSNSPLHF. The CDR3 region has the DNA TGTGCCAGCAGCTTGGGTGGACAGAGTAATTCACCCCTCCACTTT. V usage is TRBV5-4 and J usage is TRBJ1-6, with D possibly being TRBD1 (6 bases). Germline V gene sequence: CDR1 SGHNT, CDR2 YYREEE (reference sequence). The CDR3 is made up of 15 amino acids. V was trimmed by 0 bases and J by 6 bases, leaving 10 bases between them.

This rearrangement joins TRBV4-1 to TRBJ1-5; possibly TRBD1 for D (6 bases). Looked up from germline, CDR1 is MGHRA and CDR2 is YSYEKL. V was trimmed by 3 bases and J by 6 bases, leaving 18 bases between them. This CDR3 contains 16 residues. The CDR3 DNA sequence: TGCGCCAGCAGCCAGCCCCCGGGGGGCGCGACTCAGCCCCAGCATTTT. It codes for CASSQPPGGATQPQHF.

The rearrangement links TRBV10-3 to TRBJ1-6, with D unresolved. CDR3 length: 15 amino acids. V shed 0 bases and J shed 6 bases, with 9 bases lying between them. Germline V CDR1 and CDR2: ENHRY, SYGVKD. The CDR3 region has the DNA TGTGCCATCAGTGAGTCGGGGAGGAGTAATTCACCCCTCCACTTT. Its translation is CAISESGRSNSPLHF.

This clone was detected only a few times. This rearrangement joins TRBV6-5 to TRBJ1-6; tentatively, D is TRBD1 (6 bases). The V end was cut by 7 bases, the J end by 10 bases, with 14 bases between. There are 13 residues in the CDR3. Germline CDR1 MNHEY, CDR2 SVGAGI. The CDR3 sequence: CASILQGNSPLHF. The CDR3 DNA reads as TGTGCCAGCATTCTACAGGGTAACTCACCCCTCCACTTT.

This clone has a handful of counts. The chain joins TRBV19 to TRBJ2-1, with D unresolved. This CDR3 contains 13 residues. Germline CDR1 is LNHDA and CDR2 is SQIVND (reference sequence). V gave up 3 bases and J gave up 7 bases, with 10 bases separating them. The CDR3 bases are TGTGCCAGTAGTATGGGCAGCAGGAATGAGCAGTTCTTC. Translated, it gives CASSMGSRNEQFF. Full variable domain (remainder filled in from reference TRBV19 and TRBJ2-1): DGGITQSPKYLFRKEGQNVTLSCEQNLNHDAMYWYRQDPGQGLRLIYYSQIVNDFQKGDIAEGYSVSREKKESFPLTVTSAQKNPTAFYLCASSMGSRNEQFFGPGTRLTVL.

This chain joins TRBV28 and TRBJ1-4; no clear D. V was clipped by 2 bases and J by 5 bases, with 12 bases between them. CDR3 length: 15 residues. Germline V lookup: CDR1 MDHEN, CDR2 SYDVKM. The CDR3 DNA reads TGTGCCAGCAGTTTACCCGGGATTTCAAATGAAAAACTGTTTTTT. The encoded protein is CASSLPGISNEKLFF.

This sequence joins TRBV5-4 and TRBJ2-2, with 9 bases matching TRBD1. Per germline, CDR1 SGHNT and CDR2 YYREEE (reference sequence). This CDR3 has 16 residues. The V gene end was trimmed by 2 bases and the J gene end by 3 bases; junction bases not matched to a gene: 5. CDR3 sequence (DNA): TGTGCCAGCAGCTTCGGACAGGGGTGGGACACCGGGGAGCTGTTTTTT. This encodes CASSFGQGWDTGELFF.

The chain couples TRBV5-1 to TRBJ1-2; 11 nucleotides match TRBD1. Trimming took 3 bases from V and 2 from J; bases not matched to a gene: 3. The length of the CDR3 is 15 residues. Per the germline V gene, CDR1 is SGHRS and CDR2 is YFSETQ. The CDR3 here is CASSWTGGKNYGYTF. The CDR3, as DNA: TGCGCCAGCAGCTGGACAGGGGGCAAGAACTATGGCTACACCTTC. Full variable domain (outside the CDR3, taken from reference TRBV5-1 and TRBJ1-2): KAGVTQTPRYLIKTRGQQVTLSCSPISGHRSVSWYQQTPGQGLQFLFEYFSETQRNKGNFPGRFSGRQFSNSRSEMNVSTLELGDSALYLCASSWTGGKNYGYTFGSGTRLTVV.

In DNA, the CDR3 is TGTGCCATCAAGAGGCAGTCGAGCACCGGGGAGCTGTTTTTT. This encodes CAIKRQSSTGELFF. This rearrangement joins TRBV10-3 to TRBJ2-2; D is ambiguous. The CDR3 sequence is 14 residues long. Germline V gene data show CDR1 as ENHRY and CDR2 as SYGVKD. With 7 bases removed from V and 4 bases from J, the gap between germline ends came to 13 bases.

This clone was observed a few times. The V call is TRBV30, the J call TRBJ1-1; the D gene is possibly TRBD1 (5 bases). This CDR3 has 12 amino acids. Germline assignment: CDR1 GTSNPN and CDR2 SVGIG (reference sequence). V lost 7 bases and J lost 6, with 15 bases in between. CDR3 sequence: CAFLRGKPEAFF. CDR3 DNA: TGTGCCTTCCTCCGGGGGAAGCCTGAAGCTTTCTTT.

The gene calls are TRBV5-4 and TRBJ2-7; tentatively, D is TRBD1 (6 bases). CDR3 length: 14 residues. Germline CDR1 SGHNT, CDR2 YYREEE (reference sequence). V dropped 6 bases and J dropped 3 bases, with 16 bases sitting between them. CDR3 DNA: TGTGCCAGCACCCTGGACAGATTAAGCTACGAGCAGTACTTC. This sequence encodes CASTLDRLSYEQYF. The variable domain in full, completed from reference TRBV5-4 and TRBJ2-7, reads ETGVTQSPTHLIKTRGQQVTLRCSSQSGHNTVSWYQQALGQGPQFIFQYYREEENGRGNFPPRFSGLQFPNYSSELNVNALELDDSALYLCASTLDRLSYEQYFGPGTRLTVT.

This clone was seen many times. The chain combines TRBV5-6 with TRBJ2-1; no clear D. V was trimmed by 4 bases and J by 0 bases, leaving 14 bases between them. This CDR3 comprises 16 residues. Germline V gene lookup returns CDR1 SGHDT and CDR2 YYEEEE. The CDR3 loop is CASSPLSELSYNEQFF. The DNA for the CDR3 is TGTGCCAGCAGCCCCCTGTCGGAGCTCTCCTACAATGAGCAGTTCTTC.

The chain is built from TRBV11-2 and TRBJ1-1, with D possibly being TRBD1 (6 bases). Germline values: CDR1 SGHAT, CDR2 FQNNGV. CDR3 length: 14 amino acids. V dropped 2 bases and J dropped 0 bases, with 7 bases sitting between them. This CDR3 reads CASSLQGMNTEAFF. As DNA, the CDR3 is TGTGCCAGCAGCTTACAGGGGATGAACACTGAAGCTTTCTTT.

The gene calls are TRBV5-1 and TRBJ2-5; TRBD1 matches 9 bases. With 4 bases clipped from V and 4 bases from J, the junction kept 8 bases outside the gene matches. Germline loops: CDR1 SGHRS, CDR2 YFSETQ. The length of the CDR3 is 15 residues. The chain's CDR3 is CASSEGQGLGETQYF. Written as DNA, the CDR3 is TGCGCCAGCAGCGAAGGACAGGGGTTGGGAGAGACCCAGTACTTC. Full variable domain (rest looked up from reference TRBV5-1 and TRBJ2-5): KAGVTQTPRYLIKTRGQQVTLSCSPISGHRSVSWYQQTPGQGLQFLFEYFSETQRNKGNFPGRFSGRQFSNSRSEMNVSTLELGDSALYLCASSEGQGLGETQYFGPGTRLLVL.

V and J are TRBV7-9 and TRBJ1-4; 8 nucleotides agree with TRBD1. This CDR3 is built from 14 residues. The J segment lost 8 bases and the V segment lost 1 base, leaving 3 bases of the junction unmatched. Germline lookup yields CDR1 SEHNR and CDR2 FQNEAQ (reference sequence). The CDR3 spells CASSLGGQEEKLFF. The CDR3 DNA reads TGTGCCAGCAGCTTAGGGGGACAGGAGGAAAAACTGTTTTTT.

The rearrangement uses TRBV27 and TRBJ2-1; 14 bases match TRBD2. The V gene's germline CDR1 is MNHEY and CDR2 SMNVEV (reference sequence). This CDR3 comprises 15 residues. The V segment lost 5 bases and the J segment 15 bases; nucleotides outside the gene matches: 12. DNA for the CDR3: TGTGCCAGCAGTGGACTAGCGGGGGGCGCCTGGAATTGGTTCTTC. Translated, it gives CASSGLAGGAWNWFF.